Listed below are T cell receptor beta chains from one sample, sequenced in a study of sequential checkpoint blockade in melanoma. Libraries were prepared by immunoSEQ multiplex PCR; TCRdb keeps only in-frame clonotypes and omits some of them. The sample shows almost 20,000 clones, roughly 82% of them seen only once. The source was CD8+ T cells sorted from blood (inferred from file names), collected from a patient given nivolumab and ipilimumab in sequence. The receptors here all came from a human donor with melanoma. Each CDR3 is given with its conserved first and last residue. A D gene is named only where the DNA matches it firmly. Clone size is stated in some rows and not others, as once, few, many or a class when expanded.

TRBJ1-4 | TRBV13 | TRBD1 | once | TGTGCCAGCAGCGAAACCTCGACAGGGGGGAATGAAAAACTGTTTTTT | CASSETSTGGNEKLFF
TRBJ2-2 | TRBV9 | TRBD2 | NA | TGTGCCAGCAGCGTAGAACTAGCGGCGATATCCACCGGGGAGCTGTTTTTT | CASSVELAAISTGELFF
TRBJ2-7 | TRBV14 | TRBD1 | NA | TGTGCCAGCAGCCAAGGGACAGGGGGATTTTACGAGCAGTACTTC | CASSQGTGGFYEQYF
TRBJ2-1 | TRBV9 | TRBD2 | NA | TGTGCCAGCAGCGTAGGTACTAGCGGGGGGGCGTATGAGCAGTTCTTC | CASSVGTSGGAYEQFF
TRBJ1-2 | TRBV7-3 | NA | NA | TGTGCCAGGGGAGAGGGACATCATGGCTACACCTTC | CARGEGHHGYTF
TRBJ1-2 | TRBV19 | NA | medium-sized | TGTGCCACGGAGGCCTATGGCTACACCTTC | CATEAYGYTF
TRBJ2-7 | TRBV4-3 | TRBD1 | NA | TGCGCCAGCAGCCAAGAACCCACAGGGGGCCAATACGAGCAGTACTTC | CASSQEPTGGQYEQYF
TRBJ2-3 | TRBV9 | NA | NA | TGTGCCAGCAGCCCTAGCGGAGGGGGGGCCGCGTATACGCAGTATTTT | CASSPSGGGAAYTQYF
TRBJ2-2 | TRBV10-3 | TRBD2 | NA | TGTGCCATCAGTGAGTCGGCTAGCGGGGTCGCGAACACCGGGGAGCTGTTTTTT | CAISESASGVANTGELFF
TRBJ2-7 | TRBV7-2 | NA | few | TGTGCCAGCAGTTACTCTGACTCCTACGAGCAGTACTTC | CASSYSDSYEQYF
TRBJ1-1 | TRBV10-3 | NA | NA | TGTGCCATCAGGTCAGGGGATGTGAACACTGAAGCTTTCTTT | CAIRSGDVNTEAFF
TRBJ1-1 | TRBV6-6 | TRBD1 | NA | TGTGCCAGCAGTCCTGGGACAGGGGGTGAAGCTTTCTTT | CASSPGTGGEAFF
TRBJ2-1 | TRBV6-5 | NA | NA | TGTGCCAGCATAGCCCCGAGCAGTGAGCAGTTCTTC | CASIAPSSEQFF
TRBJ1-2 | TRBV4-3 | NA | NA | TGCGCCAGCAGCCAAGATAGCGCTAACTATGGCTACACCTTC | CASSQDSANYGYTF
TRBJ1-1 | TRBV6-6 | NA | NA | TGTGCCAGCAGTTCCGGTGAAGCTTTCTTT | CASSSGEAFF
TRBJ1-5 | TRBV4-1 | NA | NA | TGCGCCAGCAGCCAAGATCGGGGGGGTCAGCCCCAGCATTTT | CASSQDRGGQPQHF
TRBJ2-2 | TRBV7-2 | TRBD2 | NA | TGTGCCAGCAGCTTAGCGTCCGGGGGGGCGTTCGGGGAGCTGTTTTTT | CASSLASGGAFGELFF
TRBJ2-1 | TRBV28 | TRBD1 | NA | TGTGCCAGCAGGGGGACAGACGACCTCCCCCTCACGCAGTTCTTC | CASRGTDDLPLTQFF
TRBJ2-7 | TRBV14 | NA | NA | TGTGCCAGCCGCCCGACCGGGAACTACGAGCAGTACTTC | CASRPTGNYEQYF